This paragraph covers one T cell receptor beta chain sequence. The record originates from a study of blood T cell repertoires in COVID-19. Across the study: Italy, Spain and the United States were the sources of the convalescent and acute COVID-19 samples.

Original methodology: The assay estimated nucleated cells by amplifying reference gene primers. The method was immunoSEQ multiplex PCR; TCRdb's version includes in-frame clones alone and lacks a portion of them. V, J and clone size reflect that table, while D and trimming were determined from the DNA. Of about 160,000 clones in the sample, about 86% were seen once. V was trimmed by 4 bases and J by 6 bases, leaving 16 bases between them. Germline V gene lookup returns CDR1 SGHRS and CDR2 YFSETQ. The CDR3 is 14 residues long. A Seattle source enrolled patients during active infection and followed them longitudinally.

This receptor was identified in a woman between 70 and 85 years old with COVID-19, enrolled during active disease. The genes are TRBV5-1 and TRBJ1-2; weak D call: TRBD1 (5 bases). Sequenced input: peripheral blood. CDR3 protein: CASSQTRQSNGYTF. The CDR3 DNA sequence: TGCGCCAGCAGCCAGACCAGACAGTCAAATGGCTACACCTTC.